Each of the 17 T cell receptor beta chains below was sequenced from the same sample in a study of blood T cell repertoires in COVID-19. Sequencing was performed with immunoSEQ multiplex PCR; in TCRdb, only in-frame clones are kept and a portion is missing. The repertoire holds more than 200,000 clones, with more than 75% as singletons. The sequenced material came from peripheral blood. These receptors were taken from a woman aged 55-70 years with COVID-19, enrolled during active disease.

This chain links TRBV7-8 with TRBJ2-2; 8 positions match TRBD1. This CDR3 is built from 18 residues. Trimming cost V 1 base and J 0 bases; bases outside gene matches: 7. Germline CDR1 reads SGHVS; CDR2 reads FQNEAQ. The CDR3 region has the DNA TGTGCCAGCAGCTTAGGGACAGGGTTTGCCTCGAACACCGGGGAGCTGTTTTTT. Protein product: CASSLGTGFASNTGELFF. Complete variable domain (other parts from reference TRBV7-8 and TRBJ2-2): GAGVSQSPRYKVAKRGQDVALRCDPISGHVSLFWYQQALGQGPEFLTYFQNEAQLDKSGLPSDRFFAERPEGSVSTLKIQRTQQEDSAVYLCASSLGTGFASNTGELFFGEGSRLTVL.

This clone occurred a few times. The CDR3 protein is CASSHPLQGKMNQPQHF. The CDR3 DNA sequence: TGTGCCAGCAGCCACCCATTACAGGGGAAAATGAACCAGCCCCAGCATTTT. The genes are TRBV14 and TRBJ1-5; 7 positions match TRBD1. Germline CDR1 SGHDN, CDR2 FVKESK. V gave up 3 bases and J gave up 7 bases; unmatched junction bases: 15. This CDR3 is built from 17 residues. Combining the CDR3 with reference TRBV14 and TRBJ1-5 gives the whole variable domain EAGVTQFPSHSVIEKGQTVTLRCDPISGHDNLYWYRRVMGKEIKFLLHFVKESKQDESGMPNNRFLAERTGGTYSTLKVQPAELEDSGVYFCASSHPLQGKMNQPQHFGDGTRLSIL.

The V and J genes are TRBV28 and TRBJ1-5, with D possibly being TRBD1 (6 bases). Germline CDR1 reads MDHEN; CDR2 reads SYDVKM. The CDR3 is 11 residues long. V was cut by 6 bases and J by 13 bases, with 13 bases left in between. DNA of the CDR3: TGTGCCAGCAGAGAGGGGGGGGCTCAGCATTTT. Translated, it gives CASREGGAQHF. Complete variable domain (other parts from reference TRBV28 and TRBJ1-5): DVKVTQSSRYLVKRTGEKVFLECVQDMDHENMFWYRQDPGLGLRLIYFSYDVKMKEKGDIPEGYSVSREKKERFSLILESASTNQTSMYLCASREGGAQHFGDGTRLSIL.

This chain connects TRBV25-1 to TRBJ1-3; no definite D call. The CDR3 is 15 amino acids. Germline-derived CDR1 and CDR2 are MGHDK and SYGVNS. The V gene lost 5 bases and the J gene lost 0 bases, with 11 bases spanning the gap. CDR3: CASSPLRSSGNTIYF. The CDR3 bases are TGTGCCAGCAGTCCTCTTCGGAGCTCTGGAAACACCATATATTTT.

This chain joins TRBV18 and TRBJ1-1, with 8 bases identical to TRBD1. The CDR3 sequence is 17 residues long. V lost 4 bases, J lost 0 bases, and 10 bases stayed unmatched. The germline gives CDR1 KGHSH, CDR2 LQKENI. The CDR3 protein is CASSLGQDLMMNTEAFF. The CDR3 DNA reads TGTGCCAGCTCACTGGGACAGGACCTCATGATGAACACTGAAGCTTTCTTT.

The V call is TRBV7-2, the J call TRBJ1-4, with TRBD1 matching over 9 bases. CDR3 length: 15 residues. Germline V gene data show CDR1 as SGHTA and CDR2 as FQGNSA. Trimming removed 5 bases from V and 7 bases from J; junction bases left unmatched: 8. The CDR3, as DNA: TGTGCCAGCAGCAATACCGGGACAGGGACTGAAAAACTGTTTTTT. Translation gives CASSNTGTGTEKLFF. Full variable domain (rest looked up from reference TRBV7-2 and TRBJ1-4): GAGVSQSPSNKVTEKGKDVELRCDPISGHTALYWYRQSLGQGLEFLIYFQGNSAPDKSGLPSDRFSAERTGGSVSTLTIQRTQQEDSAVYLCASSNTGTGTEKLFFGSGTQLSVL.

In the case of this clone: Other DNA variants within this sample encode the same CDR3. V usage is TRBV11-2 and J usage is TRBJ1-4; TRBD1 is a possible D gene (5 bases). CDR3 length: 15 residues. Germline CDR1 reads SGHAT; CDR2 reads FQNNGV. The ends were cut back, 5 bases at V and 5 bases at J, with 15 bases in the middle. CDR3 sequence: CASSPRQGLNEKLFF. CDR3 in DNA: TGTGCCAGCAGCCCTCGGCAGGGACTCAATGAAAAACTGTTTTTT.

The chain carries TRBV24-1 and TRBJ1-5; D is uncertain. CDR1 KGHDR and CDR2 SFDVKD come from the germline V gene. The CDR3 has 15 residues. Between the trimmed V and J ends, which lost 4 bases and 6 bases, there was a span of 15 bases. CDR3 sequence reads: CATSDSGGGGQPQHF. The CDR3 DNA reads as TGTGCCACCAGTGACAGTGGCGGCGGCGGTCAGCCCCAGCATTTT.

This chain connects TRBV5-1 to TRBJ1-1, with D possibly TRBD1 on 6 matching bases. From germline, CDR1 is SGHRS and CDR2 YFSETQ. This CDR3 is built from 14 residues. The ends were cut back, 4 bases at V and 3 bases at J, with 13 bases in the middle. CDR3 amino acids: CASSPDSGDTEAFF. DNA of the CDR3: TGCGCCAGCAGCCCCGATTCAGGGGACACTGAAGCTTTCTTT.

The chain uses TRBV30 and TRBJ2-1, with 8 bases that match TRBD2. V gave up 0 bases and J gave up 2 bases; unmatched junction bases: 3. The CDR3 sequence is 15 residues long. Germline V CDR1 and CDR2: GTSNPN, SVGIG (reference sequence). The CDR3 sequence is CAWSVPGGPYNEQFF. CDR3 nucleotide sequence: TGTGCCTGGAGTGTACCGGGAGGGCCCTACAATGAGCAGTTCTTC.

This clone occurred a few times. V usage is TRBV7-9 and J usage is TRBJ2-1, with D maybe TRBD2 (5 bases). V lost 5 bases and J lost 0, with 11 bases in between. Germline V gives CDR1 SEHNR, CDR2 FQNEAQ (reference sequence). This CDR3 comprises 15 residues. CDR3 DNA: TGTGCCAGCAGCAATAGCGAGAGCTCCTACAATGAGCAGTTCTTC. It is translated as CASSNSESSYNEQFF.

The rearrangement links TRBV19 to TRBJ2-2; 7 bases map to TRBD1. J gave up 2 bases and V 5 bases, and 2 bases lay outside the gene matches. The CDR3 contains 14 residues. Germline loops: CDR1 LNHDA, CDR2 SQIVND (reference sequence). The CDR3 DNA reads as TGTGCCAGTAGTCGGGACAGAAACACCGGGGAGCTGTTTTTT. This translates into CASSRDRNTGELFF.

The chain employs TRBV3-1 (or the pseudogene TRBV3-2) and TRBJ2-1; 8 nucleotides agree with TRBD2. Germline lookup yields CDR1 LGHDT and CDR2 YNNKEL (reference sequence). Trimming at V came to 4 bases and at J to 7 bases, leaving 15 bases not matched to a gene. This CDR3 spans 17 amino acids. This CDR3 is CASSLSDTSGGVNEQFF. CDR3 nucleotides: TGTGCCAGCAGCCTTTCCGATACTAGCGGAGGGGTAAATGAGCAGTTCTTC.

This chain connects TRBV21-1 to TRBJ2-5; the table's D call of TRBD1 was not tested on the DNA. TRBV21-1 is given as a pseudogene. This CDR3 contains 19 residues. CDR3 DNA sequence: TGTGCCAGCAGCCGTGGGTTTTGGGGCAGGGGCCAAGCTAAGGAGACCCAGTACTTC. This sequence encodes CASSRGFWGRGQAKETQYF.

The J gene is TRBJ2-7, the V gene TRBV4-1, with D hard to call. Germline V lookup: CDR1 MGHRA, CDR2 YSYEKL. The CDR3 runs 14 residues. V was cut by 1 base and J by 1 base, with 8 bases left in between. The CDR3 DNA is TGCGCCAGCAGCCAAGGGCCTTCTTCCTACGAGCAGTACTTC. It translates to CASSQGPSSYEQYF.

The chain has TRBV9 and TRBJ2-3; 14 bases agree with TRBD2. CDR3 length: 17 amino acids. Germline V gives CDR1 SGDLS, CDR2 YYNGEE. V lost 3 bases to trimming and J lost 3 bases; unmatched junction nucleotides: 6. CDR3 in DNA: TGTGCCAGCAGCGGAAGACTAGCGGGAGGGGCTACAGATACGCAGTATTTT. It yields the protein CASSGRLAGGATDTQYF.

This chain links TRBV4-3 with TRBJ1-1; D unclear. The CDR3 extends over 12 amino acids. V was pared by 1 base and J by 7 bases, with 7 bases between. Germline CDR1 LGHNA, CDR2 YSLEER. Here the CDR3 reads CASSQGAGEAFF. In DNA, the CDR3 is TGCGCCAGCAGCCAAGGTGCCGGTGAAGCTTTCTTT.